This T cell receptor beta chain was observed in a study of blood T cell repertoires in COVID-19. Across the whole study: The samples span acute and convalescent COVID-19 from the United States, Italy and Spain. T cells, B-cell-depleted T cells, or PBMCs provided the cDNA or gDNA that served as material.

How the authors handled the data: Using reference gene primer amplification, nucleated cell counts were estimated. Data came from immunoSEQ multiplex PCR; TCRdb stores just in-frame clones and leaves some out. V and J calls and clone size are as listed in that table; D and trimming were resolved from the DNA. The sample lists approximately 300,000 clones; under 90% were seen once. Cohorts were assigned according to the clinical history that participants reported. This clone has just one count. The V gene lost 4 bases and the J gene lost 4 bases, with 7 bases spanning the gap. The CDR3 totals 12 residues.

This receptor was taken from a woman aged 18-29 years who had recovered from COVID-19. The material sequenced was PBMCs or T cells enriched from blood (not recorded which). J is TRBJ1-1 and V is TRBV12-3 or TRBV12-4; tentatively, D is TRBD1 (5 bases). The CDR3: CASSWQGTEAFF. The CDR3 DNA reads TGTGCCAGCAGTTGGCAGGGCACTGAAGCTTTCTTT.